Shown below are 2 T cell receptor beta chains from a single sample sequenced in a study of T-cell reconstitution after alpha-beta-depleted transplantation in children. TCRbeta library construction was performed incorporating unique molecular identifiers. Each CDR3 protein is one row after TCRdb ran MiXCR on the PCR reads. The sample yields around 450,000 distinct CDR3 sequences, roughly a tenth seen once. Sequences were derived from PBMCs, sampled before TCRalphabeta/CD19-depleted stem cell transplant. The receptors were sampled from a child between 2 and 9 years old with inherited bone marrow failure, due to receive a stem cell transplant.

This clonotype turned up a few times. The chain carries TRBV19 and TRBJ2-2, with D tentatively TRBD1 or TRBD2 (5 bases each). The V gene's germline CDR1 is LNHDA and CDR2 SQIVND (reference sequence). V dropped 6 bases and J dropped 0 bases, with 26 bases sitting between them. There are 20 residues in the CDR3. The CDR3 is CASSSYGGKAEYPNTGELFF. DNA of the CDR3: TGTGCCAGTAGCTCATATGGGGGTAAAGCGGAGTACCCGAACACCGGGGAGCTGTTTTTT.

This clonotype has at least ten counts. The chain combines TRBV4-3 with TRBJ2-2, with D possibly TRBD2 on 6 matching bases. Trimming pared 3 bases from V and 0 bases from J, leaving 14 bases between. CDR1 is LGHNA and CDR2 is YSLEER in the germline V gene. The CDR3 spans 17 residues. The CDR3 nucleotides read TGCGCCAGCAGCCATACCTCAGGAGGGACGAACACCGGGGAGCTGTTTTTT. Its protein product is CASSHTSGGTNTGELFF.